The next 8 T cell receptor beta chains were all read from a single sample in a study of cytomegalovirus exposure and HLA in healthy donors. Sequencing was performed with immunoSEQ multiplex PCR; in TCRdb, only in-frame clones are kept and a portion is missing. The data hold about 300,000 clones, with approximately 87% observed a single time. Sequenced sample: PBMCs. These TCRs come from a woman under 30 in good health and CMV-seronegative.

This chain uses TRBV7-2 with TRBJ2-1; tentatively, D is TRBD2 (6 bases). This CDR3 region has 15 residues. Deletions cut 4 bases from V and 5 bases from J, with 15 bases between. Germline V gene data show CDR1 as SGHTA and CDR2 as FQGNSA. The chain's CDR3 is CASSYYPSEHNEQFF. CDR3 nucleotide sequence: TGTGCCAGCAGCTACTATCCTAGCGAACACAATGAGCAGTTCTTC. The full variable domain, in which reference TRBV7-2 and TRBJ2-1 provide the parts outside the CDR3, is GAGVSQSPSNKVTEKGKDVELRCDPISGHTALYWYRQSLGQGLEFLIYFQGNSAPDKSGLPSDRFSAERTGGSVSTLTIQRTQQEDSAVYLCASSYYPSEHNEQFFGPGTRLTVL.

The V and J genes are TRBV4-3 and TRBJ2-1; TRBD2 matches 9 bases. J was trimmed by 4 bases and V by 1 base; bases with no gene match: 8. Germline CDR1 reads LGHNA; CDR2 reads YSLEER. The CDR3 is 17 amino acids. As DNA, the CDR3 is TGCGCCAGCAGCCAAGGGATAAGTAGCGGGGGTTACAATGAGCAGTTCTTC. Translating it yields CASSQGISSGGYNEQFF.

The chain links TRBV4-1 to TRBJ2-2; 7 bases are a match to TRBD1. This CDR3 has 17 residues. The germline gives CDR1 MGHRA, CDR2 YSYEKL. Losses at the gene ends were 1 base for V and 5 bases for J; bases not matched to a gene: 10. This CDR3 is CASSQVPRGKWTGELFF. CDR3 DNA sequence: TGCGCCAGCAGCCAAGTCCCCAGGGGGAAGTGGACCGGGGAGCTGTTTTTT.

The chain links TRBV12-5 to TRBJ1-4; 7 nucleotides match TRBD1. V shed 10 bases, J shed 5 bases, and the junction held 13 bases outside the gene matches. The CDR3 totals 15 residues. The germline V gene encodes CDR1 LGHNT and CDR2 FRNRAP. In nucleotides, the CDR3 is TGTGCTACCGGGACAGACCCTTTGGCGAATGAAAAACTGTTTTTT. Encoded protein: CATGTDPLANEKLFF. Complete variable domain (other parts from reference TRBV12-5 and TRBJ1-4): DARVTQTPRHKVTEMGQEVTMRCQPILGHNTVFWYRQTMMQGLELLAYFRNRAPLDDSGMPKDRFSAEMPDATLATLKIQPSEPRDSAVYFCATGTDPLANEKLFFGSGTQLSVL.

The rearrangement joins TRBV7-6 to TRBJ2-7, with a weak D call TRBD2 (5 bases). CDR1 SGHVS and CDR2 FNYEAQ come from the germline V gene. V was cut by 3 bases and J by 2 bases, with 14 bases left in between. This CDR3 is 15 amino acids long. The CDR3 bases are TGTGCCAGCAGCTTGGGTGGAGCGGCGCCCTACGAGCAGTACTTC. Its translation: CASSLGGAAPYEQYF.

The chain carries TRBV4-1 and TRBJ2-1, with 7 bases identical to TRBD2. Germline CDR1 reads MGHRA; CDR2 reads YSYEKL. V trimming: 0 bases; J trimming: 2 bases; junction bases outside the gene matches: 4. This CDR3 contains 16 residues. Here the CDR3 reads CASSQEGAGAYNEQFF. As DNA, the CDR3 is TGCGCCAGCAGCCAAGAAGGTGCGGGGGCCTACAATGAGCAGTTCTTC.

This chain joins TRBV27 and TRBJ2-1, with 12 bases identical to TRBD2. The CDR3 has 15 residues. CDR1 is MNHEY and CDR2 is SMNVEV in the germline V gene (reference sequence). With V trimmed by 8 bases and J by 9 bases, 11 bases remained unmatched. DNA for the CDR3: TGTGCCAGCGGCGACGGGACTAGCGGGTATAGTGAGCAGTTCTTC. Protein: CASGDGTSGYSEQFF.

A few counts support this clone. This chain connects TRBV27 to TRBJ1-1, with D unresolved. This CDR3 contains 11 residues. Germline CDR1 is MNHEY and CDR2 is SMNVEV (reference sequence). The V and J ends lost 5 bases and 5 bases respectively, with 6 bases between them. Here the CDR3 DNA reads TGTGCCAGCAGTCTAGGAACTGAAGCTTTCTTT. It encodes CASSLGTEAFF.